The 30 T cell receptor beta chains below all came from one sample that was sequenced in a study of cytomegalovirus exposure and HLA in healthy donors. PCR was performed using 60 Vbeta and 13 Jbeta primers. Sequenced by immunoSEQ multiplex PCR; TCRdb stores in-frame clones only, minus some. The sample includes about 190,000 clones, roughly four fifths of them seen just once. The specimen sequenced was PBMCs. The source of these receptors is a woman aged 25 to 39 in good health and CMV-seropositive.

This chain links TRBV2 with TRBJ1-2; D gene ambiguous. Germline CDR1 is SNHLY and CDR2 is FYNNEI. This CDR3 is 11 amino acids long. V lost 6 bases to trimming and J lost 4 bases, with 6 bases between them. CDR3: CASRAVYGYTF. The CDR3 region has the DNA TGTGCCAGCAGGGCCGTCTATGGCTACACCTTC.

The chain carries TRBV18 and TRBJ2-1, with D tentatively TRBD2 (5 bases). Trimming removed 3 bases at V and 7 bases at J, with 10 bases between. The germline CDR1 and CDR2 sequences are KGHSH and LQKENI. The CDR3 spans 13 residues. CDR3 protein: CASSPGLSNEQFF. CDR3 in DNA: TGTGCCAGCTCACCCGGACTTTCGAATGAGCAGTTCTTC.

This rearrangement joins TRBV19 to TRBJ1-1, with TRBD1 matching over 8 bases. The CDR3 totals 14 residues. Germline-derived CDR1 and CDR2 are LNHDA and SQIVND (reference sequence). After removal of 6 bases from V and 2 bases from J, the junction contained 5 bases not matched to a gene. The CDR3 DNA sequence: TGTGCCAGTAGGACAGGGGAAGGAAACACTGAAGCTTTCTTT. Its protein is CASRTGEGNTEAFF.

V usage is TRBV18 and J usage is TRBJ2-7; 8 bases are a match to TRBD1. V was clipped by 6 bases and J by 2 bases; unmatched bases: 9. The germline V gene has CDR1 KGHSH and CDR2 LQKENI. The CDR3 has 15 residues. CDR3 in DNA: TGTGCCAGCTCGCTGGGGACAGGCCTGACCTACGAGCAGTACTTC. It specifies CASSLGTGLTYEQYF.

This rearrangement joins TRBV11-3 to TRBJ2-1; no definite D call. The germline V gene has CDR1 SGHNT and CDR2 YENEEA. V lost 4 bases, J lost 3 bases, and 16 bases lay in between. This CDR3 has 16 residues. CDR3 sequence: CASSSVPINLYNEQFF. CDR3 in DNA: TGTGCCAGCAGCTCAGTCCCGATCAACCTCTACAATGAGCAGTTCTTC. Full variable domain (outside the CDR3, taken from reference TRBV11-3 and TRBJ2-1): EAGVVQSPRYKIIEKKQPVAFWCNPISGHNTLYWYLQNLGQGPELLIRYENEEAVDDSQLPKDRFSAERLKGVDSTLKIQPAELGDSAVYLCASSSVPINLYNEQFFGPGTRLTVL.

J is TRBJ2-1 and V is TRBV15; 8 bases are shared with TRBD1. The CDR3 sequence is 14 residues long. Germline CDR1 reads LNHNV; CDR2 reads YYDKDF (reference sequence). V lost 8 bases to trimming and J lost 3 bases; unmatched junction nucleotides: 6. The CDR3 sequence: CATYSQGGYNEQFF. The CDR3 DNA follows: TGTGCCACCTATTCACAGGGGGGCTACAATGAGCAGTTCTTC.

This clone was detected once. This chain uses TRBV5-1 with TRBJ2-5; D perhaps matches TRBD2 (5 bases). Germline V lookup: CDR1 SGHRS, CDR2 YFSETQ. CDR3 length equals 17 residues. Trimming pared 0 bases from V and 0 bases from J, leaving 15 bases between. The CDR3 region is CASSLAGRAANQETQYF. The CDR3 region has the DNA TGCGCCAGCAGCTTGGCCGGGCGGGCGGCCAACCAAGAGACCCAGTACTTC.

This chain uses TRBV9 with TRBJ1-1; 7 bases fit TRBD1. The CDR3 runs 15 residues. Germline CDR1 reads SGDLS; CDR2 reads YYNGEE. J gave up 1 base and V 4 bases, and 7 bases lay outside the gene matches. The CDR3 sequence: CASSTETGPNTEAFF. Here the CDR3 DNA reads TGTGCCAGCAGCACAGAGACAGGGCCGAACACTGAAGCTTTCTTT.

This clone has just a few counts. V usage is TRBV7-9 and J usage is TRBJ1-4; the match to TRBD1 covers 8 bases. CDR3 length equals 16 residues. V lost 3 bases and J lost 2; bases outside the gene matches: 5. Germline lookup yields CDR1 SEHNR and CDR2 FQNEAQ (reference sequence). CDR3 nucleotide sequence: TGTGCCAGCAGCTTCCGAACAGGGGGTACTAATGAAAAACTGTTTTTT. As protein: CASSFRTGGTNEKLFF. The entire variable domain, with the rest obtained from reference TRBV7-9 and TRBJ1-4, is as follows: DTGVSQNPRHKITKRGQNVTFRCDPISEHNRLYWYRQTLGQGPEFLTYFQNEAQLEKSRLLSDRFSAERPKGSFSTLEIQRTEQGDSAMYLCASSFRTGGTNEKLFFGSGTQLSVL.

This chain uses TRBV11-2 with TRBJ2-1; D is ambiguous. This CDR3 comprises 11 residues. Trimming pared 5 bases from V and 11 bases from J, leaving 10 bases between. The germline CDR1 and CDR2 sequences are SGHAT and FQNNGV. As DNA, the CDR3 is TGTGCCAGCAGCCCAGTTGATAAGCAGTTCTTC. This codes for CASSPVDKQFF.

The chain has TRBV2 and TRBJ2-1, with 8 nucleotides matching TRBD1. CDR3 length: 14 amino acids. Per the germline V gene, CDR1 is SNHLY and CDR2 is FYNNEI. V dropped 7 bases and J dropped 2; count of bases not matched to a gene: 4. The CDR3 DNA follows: TGTGCCAGCAAGGGGACAGGCGCCTACAATGAGCAGTTCTTC. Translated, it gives CASKGTGAYNEQFF.

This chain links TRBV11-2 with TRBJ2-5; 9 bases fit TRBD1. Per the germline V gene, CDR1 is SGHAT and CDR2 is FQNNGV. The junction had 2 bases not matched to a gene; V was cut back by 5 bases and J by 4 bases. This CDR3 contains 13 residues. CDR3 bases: TGTGCCAGCAGCCCGGACAGGGGAGAGACCCAGTACTTC. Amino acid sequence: CASSPDRGETQYF.

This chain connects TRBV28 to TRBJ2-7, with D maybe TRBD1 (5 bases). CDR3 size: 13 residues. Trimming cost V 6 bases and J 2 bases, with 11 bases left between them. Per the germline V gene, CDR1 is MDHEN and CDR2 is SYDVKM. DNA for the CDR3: TGTGCCAGCAGCCCGCAGGGTACCTACGAGCAGTACTTC. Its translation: CASSPQGTYEQYF.

CDR3 protein: CASSPGGRDIYEQYF. The CDR3 DNA is TGTGCCAGCAGCCCAGGGGGACGGGATATATACGAGCAGTACTTC. This chain uses TRBV7-9 with TRBJ2-7, with 7 positions matching TRBD1. J gave up 4 bases and V 5 bases, and 11 bases lay outside the gene matches. The CDR3 runs 15 residues. Looked up from germline, CDR1 is SEHNR and CDR2 is FQNEAQ (reference sequence). Looking up the rest from reference TRBV7-9 and TRBJ2-7 gives the full variable domain: DTGVSQNPRHKITKRGQNVTFRCDPISEHNRLYWYRQTLGQGPEFLTYFQNEAQLEKSRLLSDRFSAERPKGSFSTLEIQRTEQGDSAMYLCASSPGGRDIYEQYFGPGTRLTVT.

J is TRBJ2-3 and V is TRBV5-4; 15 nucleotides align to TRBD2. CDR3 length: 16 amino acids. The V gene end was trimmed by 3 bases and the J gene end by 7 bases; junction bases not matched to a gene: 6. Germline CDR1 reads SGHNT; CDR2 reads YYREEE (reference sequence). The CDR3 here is CASSSGLAGGGNTQYF. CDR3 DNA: TGTGCCAGCAGCTCGGGACTAGCGGGAGGAGGTAATACGCAGTATTTT.

The CDR3 spells CASSEAQGVNQPQHF. The CDR3 DNA follows: TGTGCCAGCAGTGAAGCGCAAGGGGTCAATCAGCCCCAGCATTTT. The chain uses TRBV6-1 and TRBJ1-5, with D tentatively TRBD1 (5 bases). Per the germline V gene, CDR1 is MNHNS and CDR2 is SASEGT. This CDR3 is built from 15 residues. Deletions cut 0 bases from V and 3 bases from J, with 9 bases between.

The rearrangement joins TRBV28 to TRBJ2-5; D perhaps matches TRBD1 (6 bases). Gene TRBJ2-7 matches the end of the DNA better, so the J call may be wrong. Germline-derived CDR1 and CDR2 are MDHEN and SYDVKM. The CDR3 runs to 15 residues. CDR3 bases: TGTGCCAGCAGTTTGTCACAGGGTCACTACTACGAGCAGTACTTC. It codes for CASSLSQGHYYEQYF.

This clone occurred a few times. DNA of the CDR3: TGTGCCAGCAGCCAAGTGTCTCGCGATGAGCAGTTCTTC. Amino acid sequence: CASSQVSRDEQFF. This chain links TRBV4-2 with TRBJ2-1; D ambiguous. The V gene's germline CDR1 is LGHNA and CDR2 YNFKEQ. The CDR3 runs 13 residues. The V gene lost 1 base and the J gene lost 8 bases, with 9 bases spanning the gap.

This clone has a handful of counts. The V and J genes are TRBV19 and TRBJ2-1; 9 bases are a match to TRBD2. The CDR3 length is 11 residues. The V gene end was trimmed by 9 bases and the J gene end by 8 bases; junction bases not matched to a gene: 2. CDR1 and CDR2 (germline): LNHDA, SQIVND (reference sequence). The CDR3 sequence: CASEREDEQFF. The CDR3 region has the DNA TGTGCCAGCGAGCGGGAGGATGAGCAGTTCTTC.

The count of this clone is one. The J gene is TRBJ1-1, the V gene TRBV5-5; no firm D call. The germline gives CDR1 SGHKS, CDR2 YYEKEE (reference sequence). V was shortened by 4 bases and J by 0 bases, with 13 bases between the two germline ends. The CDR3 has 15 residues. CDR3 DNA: TGTGCCAGCAGCGGGAGGTCGACGGTGAACACTGAAGCTTTCTTT. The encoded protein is CASSGRSTVNTEAFF.

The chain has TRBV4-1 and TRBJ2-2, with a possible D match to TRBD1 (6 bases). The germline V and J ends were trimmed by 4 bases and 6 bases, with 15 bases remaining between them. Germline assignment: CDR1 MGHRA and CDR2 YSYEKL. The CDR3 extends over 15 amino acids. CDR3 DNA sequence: TGCGCCAGCAGCCTTACGGACAGCGCCGCCGGGGAGCTGTTTTTT. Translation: CASSLTDSAAGELFF.

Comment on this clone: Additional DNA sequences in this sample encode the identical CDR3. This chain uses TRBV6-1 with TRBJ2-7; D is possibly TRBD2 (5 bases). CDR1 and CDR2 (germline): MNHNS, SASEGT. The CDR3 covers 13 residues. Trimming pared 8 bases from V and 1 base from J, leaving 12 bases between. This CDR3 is CASSRTGSYEQYF. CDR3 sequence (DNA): TGTGCCAGCTCACGGACTGGATCCTACGAGCAGTACTTC.

CDR3 in amino acids: CASSEYRPSGANVLTF. The CDR3 bases are TGTGCCAGCAGTGAATATCGTCCCTCTGGGGCCAACGTCCTGACTTTC. The rearrangement links TRBV25-1 to TRBJ2-6; no reliable D call. The CDR3 is 16 residues long. The V end lost 0 bases, the J end lost 0 bases, and 6 bases lay between the germline ends. Germline V gene sequence: CDR1 MGHDK, CDR2 SYGVNS.

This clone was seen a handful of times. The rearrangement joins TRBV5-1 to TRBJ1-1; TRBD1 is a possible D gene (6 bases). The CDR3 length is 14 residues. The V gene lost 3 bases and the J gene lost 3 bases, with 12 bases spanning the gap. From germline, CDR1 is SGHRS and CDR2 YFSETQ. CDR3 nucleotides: TGCGCCAGCAGCTCCCGGGCAGGGGACACTGAAGCTTTCTTT. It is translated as CASSSRAGDTEAFF.

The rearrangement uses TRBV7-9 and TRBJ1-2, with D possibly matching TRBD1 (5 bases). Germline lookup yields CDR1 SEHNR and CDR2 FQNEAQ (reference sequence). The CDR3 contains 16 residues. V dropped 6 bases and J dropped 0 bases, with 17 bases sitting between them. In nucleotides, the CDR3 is TGTGCCAGCAGTTACCCGCAGGGCCTAGCTAACTATGGCTACACCTTC. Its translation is CASSYPQGLANYGYTF.

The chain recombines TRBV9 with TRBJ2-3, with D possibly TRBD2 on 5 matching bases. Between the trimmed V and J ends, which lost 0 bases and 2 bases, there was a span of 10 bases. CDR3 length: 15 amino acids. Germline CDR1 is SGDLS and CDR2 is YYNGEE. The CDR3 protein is CASSVGLAPTDTQYF. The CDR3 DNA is TGTGCCAGCAGCGTAGGTCTAGCACCCACAGATACGCAGTATTTT.

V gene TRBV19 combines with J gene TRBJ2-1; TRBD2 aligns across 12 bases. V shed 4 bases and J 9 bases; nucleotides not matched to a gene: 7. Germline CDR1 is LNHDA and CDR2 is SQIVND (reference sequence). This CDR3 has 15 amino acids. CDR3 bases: TGTGCCAGTAGTACGACTAGCGGGAGTTTAGGTGAGCAGTTCTTC. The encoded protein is CASSTTSGSLGEQFF.

CDR3: CASSGSGGEQYF. The CDR3 region has the DNA TGCGCCAGCAGCGGATCCGGAGGGGAGCAGTACTTC. This chain joins TRBV5-1 and TRBJ2-7; tentative D call: TRBD2 (6 bases). Germline V CDR1 and CDR2: SGHRS, YFSETQ. This CDR3 contains 12 residues. Between the trimmed V and J ends, which lost 4 bases and 7 bases, there was a span of 12 bases.

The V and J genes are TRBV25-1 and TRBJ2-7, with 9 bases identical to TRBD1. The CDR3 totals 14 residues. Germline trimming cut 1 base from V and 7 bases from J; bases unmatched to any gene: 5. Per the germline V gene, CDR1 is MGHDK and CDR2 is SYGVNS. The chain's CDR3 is CASSESQGAREQYF. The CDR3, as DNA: TGTGCCAGCAGTGAATCACAGGGGGCGCGGGAGCAGTACTTC.

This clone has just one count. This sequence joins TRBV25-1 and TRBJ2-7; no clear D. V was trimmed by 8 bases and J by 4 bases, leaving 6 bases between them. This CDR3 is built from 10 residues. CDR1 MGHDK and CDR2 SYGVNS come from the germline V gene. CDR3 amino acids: CASAYYEQYF. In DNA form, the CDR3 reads TGTGCCAGCGCCTATTACGAGCAGTACTTC.